This T cell receptor (beta chain) appears in the sequencing data of a study of blood T cells in healthy people across ages. The CDR3 runs 13 residues. In germline, CDR1 is SQVTM, CDR2 ANQGSEA. The V and J ends lost 1 base and 11 bases, in that order; junction bases with no gene match: 10. It was with a sample-barcoded 5' primer and a J-beta primer mix that a second PCR of about 6 to 12 cycles was run. MiXCR, applied by TCRdb to the 5' RACE reads, yields one record per CDR3 protein. The data hold some 1,500,000 distinct CDR3 sequences, with roughly two fifths observed a single time. The specimen sequenced was blood. The chain couples TRBV29-1 to TRBJ2-5; the match to TRBD2 covers 7 bases. The sequence was obtained from a woman between 18 and 29 years old in good health. CDR3 amino acids: CSVEAGGPSRQYF. Written as DNA, the CDR3 is TGCAGCGTTGAAGCGGGAGGCCCAAGTCGGCAGTACTTC.